This is a list of T cell receptor beta chains from one sample in a study of T cell clones after liver transplantation. Measured with immunoSEQ multiplex PCR; TCRdb has only the in-frame clones, and not every one. In the table there are just over 80,000 clones, roughly 80% of which are singletons. Sample: CD4+ T cells from blood, taken almost 47 months after liver transplant. Source of these receptors: a human patient who received a liver transplant. Part of the T cell pool may stem from the graft donor. The CDR3 runs from the conserved cysteine through the conserved F or W. D genes are given only for firm matches. Some rows have no size entry. The others give once, few or many, or a class for an expanded clone.

d_gene,v_gene,j_gene,abundance,CDR3aa
TRBD1,TRBV6-1,TRBJ2-1,NA,CASRSGGSGYNEQFF
TRBD1,TRBV5-1,TRBJ2-7,few,CASSLLTTGEEQYF
NA,TRBV6-1,TRBJ1-1,NA,CASSDGGRRNTEAFF
TRBD1,TRBV11-2,TRBJ2-5,few,CASSLGQPQETQYF
NA,TRBV9,TRBJ2-2,NA,CASSPSSVGGGTGELFF
NA,TRBV19,TRBJ2-1,once,CASSIQRGGSYNEQFF
NA,TRBV11-2,TRBJ2-2,NA,CASSPREVGELFF
TRBD2,TRBV5-1,TRBJ2-3,NA,CASSLVAGGPSTDTQYF
TRBD1,TRBV19,TRBJ1-5,NA,CASSIRGQGSNQPQHF
NA,TRBV14,TRBJ1-2,few,CASSPTWEANYGYTF
TRBD1,TRBV28,TRBJ1-5,few,CASSPGTGPYQPQHF
NA,TRBV6-1,TRBJ2-5,NA,CASSEDWATETQYF
NA,TRBV19,TRBJ2-3,once,CASSIKQTSSTDTQYF
TRBD1,TRBV4-1,TRBJ2-7,NA,CASSQGPGQGAVEQYF
TRBD2,TRBV7-2,TRBJ2-7,NA,CASSFSGVSSYEQYF
NA,TRBV19,TRBJ2-3,NA,CASKERAGITDTQYF
NA,TRBV28,TRBJ2-7,NA,CASLQRDTEQYF
NA,TRBV5-1,TRBJ1-1,few,CASSYANSDTEAFF
TRBD1,TRBV18,TRBJ1-2,NA,CASSPRQGEMTFGYTF
NA,TRBV7-2,TRBJ1-5,few,CASSLDGVVYQPQHF
NA,TRBV4-3,TRBJ2-2,NA,CASSQGGSLTGELFF
NA,TRBV28,TRBJ2-7,NA,CASTLPGEGEQYF
NA,TRBV9,TRBJ2-7,NA,CASSVGTAAYEQYF
NA,TRBV5-1,TRBJ2-7,NA,CASSLELNSYEQYF
NA,TRBV28,TRBJ2-7,NA,CASSESRYEQYF
NA,TRBV7-9,TRBJ2-3,NA,CASSLTAVGTDTQYF
NA,TRBV2,TRBJ2-3,NA,CASSESIDTQYF
NA,TRBV2,TRBJ1-3,NA,CASGAEGNTIYF
NA,TRBV6-1,TRBJ2-3,NA,CASHTDRRSTDTQYF
NA,TRBV6-5,TRBJ2-7,NA,CASSYDRYEQYF
NA,TRBV28,TRBJ2-7,NA,CASSLFGVGEQYF
TRBD1,TRBV28,TRBJ1-4,NA,CASATQGQLRKLFF
NA,TRBV4-2,TRBJ2-3,NA,CASSQGGPPQGTQYF